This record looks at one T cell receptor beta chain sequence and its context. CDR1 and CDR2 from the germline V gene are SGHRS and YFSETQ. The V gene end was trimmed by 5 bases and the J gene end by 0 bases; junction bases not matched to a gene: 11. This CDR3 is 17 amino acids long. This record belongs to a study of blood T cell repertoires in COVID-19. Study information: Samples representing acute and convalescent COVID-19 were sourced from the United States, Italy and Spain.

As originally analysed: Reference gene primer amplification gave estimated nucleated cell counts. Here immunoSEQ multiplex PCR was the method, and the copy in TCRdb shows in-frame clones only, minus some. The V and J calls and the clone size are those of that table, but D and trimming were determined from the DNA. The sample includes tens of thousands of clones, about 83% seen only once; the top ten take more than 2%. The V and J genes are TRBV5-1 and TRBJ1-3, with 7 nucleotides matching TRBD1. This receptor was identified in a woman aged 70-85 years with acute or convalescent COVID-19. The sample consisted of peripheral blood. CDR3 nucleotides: TGCGCCAGCAGTCGACTCCCGGGACAGAGCTCTGGAAACACCATATATTTT. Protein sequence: CASSRLPGQSSGNTIYF. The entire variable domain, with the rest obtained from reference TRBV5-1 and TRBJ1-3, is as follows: KAGVTQTPRYLIKTRGQQVTLSCSPISGHRSVSWYQQTPGQGLQFLFEYFSETQRNKGNFPGRFSGRQFSNSRSEMNVSTLELGDSALYLCASSRLPGQSSGNTIYFGEGSWLTVV.